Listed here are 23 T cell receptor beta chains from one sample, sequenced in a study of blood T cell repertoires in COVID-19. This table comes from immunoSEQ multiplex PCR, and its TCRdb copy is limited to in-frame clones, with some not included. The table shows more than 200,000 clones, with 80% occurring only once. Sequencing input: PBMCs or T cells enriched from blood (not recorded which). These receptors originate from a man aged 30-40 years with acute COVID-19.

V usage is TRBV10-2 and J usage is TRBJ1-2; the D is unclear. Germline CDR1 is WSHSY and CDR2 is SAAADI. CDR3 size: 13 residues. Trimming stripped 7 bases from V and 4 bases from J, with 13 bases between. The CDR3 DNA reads TGCGCCAGCACGGGGAGTGACCTCTATGGCTACACCTTC. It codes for CASTGSDLYGYTF.

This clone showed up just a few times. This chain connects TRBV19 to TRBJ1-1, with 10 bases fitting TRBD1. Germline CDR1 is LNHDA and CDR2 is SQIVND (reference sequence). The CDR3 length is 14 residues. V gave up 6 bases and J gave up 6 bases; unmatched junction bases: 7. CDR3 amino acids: CASSPGTGAPEAFF. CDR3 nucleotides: TGTGCCAGTAGCCCCGGGACAGGGGCCCCTGAAGCTTTCTTT.

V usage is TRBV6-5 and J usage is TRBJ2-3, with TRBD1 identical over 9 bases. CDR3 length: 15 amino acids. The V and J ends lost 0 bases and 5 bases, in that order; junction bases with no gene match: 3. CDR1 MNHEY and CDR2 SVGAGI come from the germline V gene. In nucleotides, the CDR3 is TGTGCCAGCAGTTACTCGACAGGGGGACGAGATACGCAGTATTTT. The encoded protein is CASSYSTGGRDTQYF.

The CDR3 reads CARSSNRGAKNIQYF. The CDR3 DNA reads TGTGCCAGAAGCTCTAACAGGGGTGCCAAAAACATTCAGTACTTC. The rearrangement links TRBV5-3 to TRBJ2-4, with 7 nucleotides matching TRBD1. TRBV5-3 is classed as an ORF, of uncertain function. The V and J ends lost 3 bases and 1 base, in that order; junction bases with no gene match: 4. The CDR3 length is 15 residues.

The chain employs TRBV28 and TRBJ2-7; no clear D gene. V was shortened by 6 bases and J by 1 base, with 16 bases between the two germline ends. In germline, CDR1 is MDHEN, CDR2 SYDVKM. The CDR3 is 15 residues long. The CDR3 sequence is CASSPAQRRSYEQYF. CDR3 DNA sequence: TGTGCCAGCAGCCCGGCCCAGCGAAGATCCTACGAGCAGTACTTC.

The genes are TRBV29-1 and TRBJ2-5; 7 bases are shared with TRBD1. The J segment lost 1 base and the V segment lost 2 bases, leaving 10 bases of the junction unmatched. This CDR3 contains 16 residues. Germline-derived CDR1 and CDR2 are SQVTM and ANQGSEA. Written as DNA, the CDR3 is TGCAGCGTTGAAACGGTCAGGGGGAGACTCCAAGAGACCCAGTACTTC. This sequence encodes CSVETVRGRLQETQYF.

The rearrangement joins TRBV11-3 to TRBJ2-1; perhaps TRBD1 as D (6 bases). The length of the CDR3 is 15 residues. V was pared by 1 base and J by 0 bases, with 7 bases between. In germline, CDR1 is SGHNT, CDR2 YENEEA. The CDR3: CASSLGTVSYNEQFF. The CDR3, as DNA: TGTGCCAGCAGCTTAGGGACAGTCTCCTACAATGAGCAGTTCTTC.

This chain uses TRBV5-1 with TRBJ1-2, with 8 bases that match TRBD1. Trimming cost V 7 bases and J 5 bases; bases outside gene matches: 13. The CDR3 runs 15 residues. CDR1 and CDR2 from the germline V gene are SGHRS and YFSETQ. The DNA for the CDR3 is TGCGCCAGCGGGCCGACAGGGGCCATACCTTATGGCTACACCTTC. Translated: CASGPTGAIPYGYTF.

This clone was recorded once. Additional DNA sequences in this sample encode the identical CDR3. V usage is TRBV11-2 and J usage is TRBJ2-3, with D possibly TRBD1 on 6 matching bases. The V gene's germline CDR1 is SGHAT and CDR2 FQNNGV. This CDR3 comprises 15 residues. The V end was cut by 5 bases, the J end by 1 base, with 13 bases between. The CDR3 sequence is CASSPRDTRTDTQYF. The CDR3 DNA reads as TGTGCCAGCAGCCCCCGGGACACCCGCACAGATACGCAGTATTTT.

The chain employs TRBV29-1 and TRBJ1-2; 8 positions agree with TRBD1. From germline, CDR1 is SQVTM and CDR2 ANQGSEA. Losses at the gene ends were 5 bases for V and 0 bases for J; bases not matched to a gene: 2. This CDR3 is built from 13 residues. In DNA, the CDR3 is TGCAGCGTTAGGACAGGGACTAACTATGGCTACACCTTC. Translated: CSVRTGTNYGYTF.

CDR3 residues: CASSDADRLGIQPQHF. The CDR3 DNA reads TGTGCCAGCAGCGATGCCGACAGACTAGGGATACAGCCCCAGCATTTT. The V gene is TRBV6-6, the J gene TRBJ1-5; TRBD1 might be the D (5 bases). Between the trimmed V and J ends, which lost 6 bases and 7 bases, there was a span of 22 bases. The CDR3 loop spans 16 amino acids. Germline CDR1 reads MNHNY; CDR2 reads SVGAGI (reference sequence).

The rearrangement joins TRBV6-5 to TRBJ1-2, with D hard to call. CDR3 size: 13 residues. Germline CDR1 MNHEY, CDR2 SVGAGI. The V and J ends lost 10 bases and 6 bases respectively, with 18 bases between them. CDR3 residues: CATLSGSLHGYTF. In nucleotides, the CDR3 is TGTGCCACCTTATCCGGGAGTCTCCATGGCTACACCTTC.

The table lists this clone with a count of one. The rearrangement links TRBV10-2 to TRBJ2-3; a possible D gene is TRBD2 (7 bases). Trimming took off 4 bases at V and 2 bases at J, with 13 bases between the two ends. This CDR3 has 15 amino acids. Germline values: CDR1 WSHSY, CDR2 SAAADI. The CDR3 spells CASSVAGAITDTQYF. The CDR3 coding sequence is TGCGCCAGCAGTGTGGCGGGGGCGATCACAGATACGCAGTATTTT.

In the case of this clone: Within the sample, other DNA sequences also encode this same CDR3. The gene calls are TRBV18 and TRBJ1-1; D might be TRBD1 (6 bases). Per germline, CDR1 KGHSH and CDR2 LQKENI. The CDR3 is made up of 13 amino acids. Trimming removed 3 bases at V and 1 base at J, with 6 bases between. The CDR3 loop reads CASSPGQNTEAFF. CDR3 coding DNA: TGTGCCAGCTCACCGGGACAGAACACTGAAGCTTTCTTT.

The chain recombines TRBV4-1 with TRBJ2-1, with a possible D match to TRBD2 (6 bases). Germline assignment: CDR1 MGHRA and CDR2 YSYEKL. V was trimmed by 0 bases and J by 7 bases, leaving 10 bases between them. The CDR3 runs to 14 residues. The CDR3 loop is CASSQDRGLNEQFF. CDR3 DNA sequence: TGCGCCAGCAGCCAAGATCGGGGGTTAAATGAGCAGTTCTTC.

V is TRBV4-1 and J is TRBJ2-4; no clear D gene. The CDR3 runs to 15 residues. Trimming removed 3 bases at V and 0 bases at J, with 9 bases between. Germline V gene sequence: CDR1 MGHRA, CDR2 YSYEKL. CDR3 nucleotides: TGCGCCAGCAGCCAGGCCCAGGTAGCCAAAAACATTCAGTACTTC. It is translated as CASSQAQVAKNIQYF.

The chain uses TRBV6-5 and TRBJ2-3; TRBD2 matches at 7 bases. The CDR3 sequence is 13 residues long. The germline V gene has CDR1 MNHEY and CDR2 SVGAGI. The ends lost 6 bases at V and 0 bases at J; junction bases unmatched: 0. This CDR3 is CASRRGSTDTQYF. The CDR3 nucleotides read TGTGCCAGCAGGCGGGGGAGCACAGATACGCAGTATTTT.

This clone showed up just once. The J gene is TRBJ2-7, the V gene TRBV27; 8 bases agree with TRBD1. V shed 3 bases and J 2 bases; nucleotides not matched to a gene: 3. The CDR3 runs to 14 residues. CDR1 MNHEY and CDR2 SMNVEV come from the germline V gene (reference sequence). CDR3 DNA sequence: TGTGCCAGCAGTTTCCGACAGGGGACCTACGAGCAGTACTTC. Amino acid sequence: CASSFRQGTYEQYF.

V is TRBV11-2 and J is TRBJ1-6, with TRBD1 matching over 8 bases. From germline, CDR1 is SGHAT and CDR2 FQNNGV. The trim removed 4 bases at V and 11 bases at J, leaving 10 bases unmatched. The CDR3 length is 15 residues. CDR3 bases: TGTGCCAGCAGCTCGACAGGGGACCTTAGGGCACCCCTCCACTTT. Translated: CASSSTGDLRAPLHF.

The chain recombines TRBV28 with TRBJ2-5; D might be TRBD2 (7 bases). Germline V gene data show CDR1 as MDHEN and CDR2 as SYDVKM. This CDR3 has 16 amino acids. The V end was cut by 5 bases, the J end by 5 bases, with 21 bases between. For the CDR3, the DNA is TGTGCCAGCAGTCCCTTAGGGGGGGGGCCGGGCGAGACCCAGTACTTC. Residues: CASSPLGGGPGETQYF.

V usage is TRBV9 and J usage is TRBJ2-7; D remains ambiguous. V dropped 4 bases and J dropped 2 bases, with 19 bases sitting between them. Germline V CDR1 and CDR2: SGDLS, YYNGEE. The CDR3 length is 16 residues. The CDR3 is CASSPRPAPSAYEQYF. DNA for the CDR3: TGTGCCAGCAGCCCACGCCCAGCGCCCTCCGCCTACGAGCAGTACTTC.

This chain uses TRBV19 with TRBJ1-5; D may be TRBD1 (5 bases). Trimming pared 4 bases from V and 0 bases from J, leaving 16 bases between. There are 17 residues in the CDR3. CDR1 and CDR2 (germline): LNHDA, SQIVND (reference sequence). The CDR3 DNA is TGTGCCAGTAGTAGGTCCGGGACGGGAGGTAGCAATCAGCCCCAGCATTTT. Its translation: CASSRSGTGGSNQPQHF.

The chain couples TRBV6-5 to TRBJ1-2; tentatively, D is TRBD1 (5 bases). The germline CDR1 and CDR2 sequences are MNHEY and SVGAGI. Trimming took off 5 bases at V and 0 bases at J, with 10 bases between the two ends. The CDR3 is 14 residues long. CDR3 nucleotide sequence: TGTGCCAGCAGTAAGGGGTACCCTAACTATGGCTACACCTTC. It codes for CASSKGYPNYGYTF.